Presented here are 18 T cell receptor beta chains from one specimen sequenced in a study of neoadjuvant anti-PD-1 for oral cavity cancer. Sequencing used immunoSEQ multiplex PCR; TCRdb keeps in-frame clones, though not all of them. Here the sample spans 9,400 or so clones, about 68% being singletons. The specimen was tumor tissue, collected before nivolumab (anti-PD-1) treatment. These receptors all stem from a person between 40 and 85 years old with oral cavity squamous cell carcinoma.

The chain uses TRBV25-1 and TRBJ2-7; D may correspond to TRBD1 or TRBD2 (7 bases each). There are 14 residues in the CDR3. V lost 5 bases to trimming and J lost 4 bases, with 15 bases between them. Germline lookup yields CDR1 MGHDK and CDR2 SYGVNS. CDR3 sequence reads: CASSSSRGGYEQYF. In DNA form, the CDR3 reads TGTGCCAGCAGTTCCTCCAGGGGGGGGTACGAGCAGTACTTC.

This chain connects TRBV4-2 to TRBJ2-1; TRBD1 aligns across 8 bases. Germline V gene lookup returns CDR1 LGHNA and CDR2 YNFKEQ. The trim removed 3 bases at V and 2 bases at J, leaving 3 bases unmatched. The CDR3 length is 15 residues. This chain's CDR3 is CASSHGQGPYNEQFF. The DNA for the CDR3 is TGTGCCAGCAGCCATGGACAGGGCCCCTACAATGAGCAGTTCTTC.

CDR3 protein: CASSQDEKLFF. For the CDR3, the DNA is TGTGCCAGCAGCCAGGATGAAAAACTGTTTTTT. The chain joins TRBV28 to TRBJ1-4; no reliable D call. CDR1 is MDHEN and CDR2 is SYDVKM in the germline V gene. Trimming removed 6 bases at V and 6 bases at J, with 5 bases between. The CDR3 is 11 residues long.

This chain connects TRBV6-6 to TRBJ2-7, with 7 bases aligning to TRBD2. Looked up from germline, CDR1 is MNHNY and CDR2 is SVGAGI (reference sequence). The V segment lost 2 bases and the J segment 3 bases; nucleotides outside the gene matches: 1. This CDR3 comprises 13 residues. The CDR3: CASSYASGYEQYF. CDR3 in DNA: TGTGCCAGCAGTTACGCTAGCGGCTACGAGCAGTACTTC.

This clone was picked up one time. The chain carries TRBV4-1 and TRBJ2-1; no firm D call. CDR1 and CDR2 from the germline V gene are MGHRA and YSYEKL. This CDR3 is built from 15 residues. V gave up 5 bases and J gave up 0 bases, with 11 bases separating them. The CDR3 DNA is TGCGCCAGCAGCTACCGGGCCCGCTCCTACAATGAGCAGTTCTTC. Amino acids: CASSYRARSYNEQFF.

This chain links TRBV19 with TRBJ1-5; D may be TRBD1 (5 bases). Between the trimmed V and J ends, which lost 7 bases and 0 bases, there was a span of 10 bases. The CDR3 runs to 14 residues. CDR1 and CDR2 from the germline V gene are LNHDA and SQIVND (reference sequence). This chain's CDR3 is CASIAGHSNQPQHF. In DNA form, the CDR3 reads TGTGCCAGTATAGCGGGGCATAGCAATCAGCCCCAGCATTTT.

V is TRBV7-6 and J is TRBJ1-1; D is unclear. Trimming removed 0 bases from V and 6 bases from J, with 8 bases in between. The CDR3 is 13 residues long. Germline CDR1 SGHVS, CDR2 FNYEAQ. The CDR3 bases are TGTGCCAGCAGCTTAGCAGGTATGGCTGAAGCTTTCTTT. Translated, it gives CASSLAGMAEAFF.

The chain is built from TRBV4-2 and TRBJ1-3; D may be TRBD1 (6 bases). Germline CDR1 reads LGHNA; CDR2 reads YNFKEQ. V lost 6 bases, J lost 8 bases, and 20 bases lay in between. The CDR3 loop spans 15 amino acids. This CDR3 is CASSDAWGADDTIYF. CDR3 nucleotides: TGTGCCAGCAGTGACGCGTGGGGGGCCGACGACACCATATATTTT.

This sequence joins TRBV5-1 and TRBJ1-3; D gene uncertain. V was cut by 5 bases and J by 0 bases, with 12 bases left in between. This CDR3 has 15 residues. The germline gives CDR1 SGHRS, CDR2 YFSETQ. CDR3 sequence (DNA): TGCGCCAGCAGTCTTGTGGTGGGCTCTGGAAACACCATATATTTT. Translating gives CASSLVVGSGNTIYF.

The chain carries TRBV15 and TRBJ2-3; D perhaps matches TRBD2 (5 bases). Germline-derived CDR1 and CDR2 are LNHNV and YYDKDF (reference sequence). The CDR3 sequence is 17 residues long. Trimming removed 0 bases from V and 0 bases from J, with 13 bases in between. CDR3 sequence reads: CATSRESLRASTDTQYF. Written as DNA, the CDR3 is TGTGCCACCAGCAGAGAAAGTTTGCGGGCGAGCACAGATACGCAGTATTTT.

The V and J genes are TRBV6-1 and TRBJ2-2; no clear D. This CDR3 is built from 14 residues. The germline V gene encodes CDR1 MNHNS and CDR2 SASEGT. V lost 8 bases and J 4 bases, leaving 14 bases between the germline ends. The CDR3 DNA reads TGTGCCAGCGTGAACGGCCCTGGCACCGGGGAGCTGTTTTTT. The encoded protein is CASVNGPGTGELFF.

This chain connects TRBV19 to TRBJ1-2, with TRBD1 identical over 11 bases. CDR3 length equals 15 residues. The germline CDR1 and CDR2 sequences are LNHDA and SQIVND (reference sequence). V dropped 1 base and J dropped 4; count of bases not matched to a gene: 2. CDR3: CASSIAGTGGYGYTF. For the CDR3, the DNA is TGTGCCAGTAGTATAGCTGGGACAGGGGGCTATGGCTACACCTTC.

The CDR3 loop reads CASSLFGRGTDTQYF. The CDR3 DNA follows: TGTGCCAGCAGTTTATTTGGGCGCGGCACAGATACGCAGTATTTT. The chain employs TRBV28 and TRBJ2-3; the D is unclear. This CDR3 has 15 residues. Per the germline V gene, CDR1 is MDHEN and CDR2 is SYDVKM. V dropped 1 base and J dropped 1 base, with 9 bases sitting between them. Combining the CDR3 with reference TRBV28 and TRBJ2-3 gives the whole variable domain DVKVTQSSRYLVKRTGEKVFLECVQDMDHENMFWYRQDPGLGLRLIYFSYDVKMKEKGDIPEGYSVSREKKERFSLILESASTNQTSMYLCASSLFGRGTDTQYFGPGTRLTVL.

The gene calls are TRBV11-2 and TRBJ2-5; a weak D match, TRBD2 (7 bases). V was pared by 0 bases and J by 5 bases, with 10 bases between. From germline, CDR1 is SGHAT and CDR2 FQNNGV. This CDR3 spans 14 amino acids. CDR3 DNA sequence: TGTGCCAGCAGCTTAGACGGGGGGCTCGAGACCCAGTACTTC. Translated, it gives CASSLDGGLETQYF.

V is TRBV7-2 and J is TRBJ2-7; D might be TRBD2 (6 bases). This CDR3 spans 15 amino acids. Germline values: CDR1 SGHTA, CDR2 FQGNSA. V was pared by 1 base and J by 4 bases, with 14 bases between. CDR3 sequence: CASSLDGGGWYEQYF. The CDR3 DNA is TGTGCCAGCAGCTTAGATGGGGGAGGCTGGTACGAGCAGTACTTC. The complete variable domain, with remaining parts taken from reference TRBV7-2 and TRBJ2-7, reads GAGVSQSPSNKVTEKGKDVELRCDPISGHTALYWYRQSLGQGLEFLIYFQGNSAPDKSGLPSDRFSAERTGGSVSTLTIQRTQQEDSAVYLCASSLDGGGWYEQYFGPGTRLTVT.

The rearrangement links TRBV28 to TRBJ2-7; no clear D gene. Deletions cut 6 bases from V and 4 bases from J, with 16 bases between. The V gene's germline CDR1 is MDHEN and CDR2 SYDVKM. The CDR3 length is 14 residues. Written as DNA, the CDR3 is TGTGCCAGCAGCCAACTCCATCCGGCTTACGAGCAGTACTTC. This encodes CASSQLHPAYEQYF.

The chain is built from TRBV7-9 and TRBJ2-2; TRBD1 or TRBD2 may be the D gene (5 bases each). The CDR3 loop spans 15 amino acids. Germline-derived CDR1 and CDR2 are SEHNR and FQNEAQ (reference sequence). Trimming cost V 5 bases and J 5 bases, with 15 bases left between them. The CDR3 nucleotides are TGTGCCAGCAGCCCCGGGACCTTTAGGACCGGGGAGCTGTTTTTT. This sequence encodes CASSPGTFRTGELFF.

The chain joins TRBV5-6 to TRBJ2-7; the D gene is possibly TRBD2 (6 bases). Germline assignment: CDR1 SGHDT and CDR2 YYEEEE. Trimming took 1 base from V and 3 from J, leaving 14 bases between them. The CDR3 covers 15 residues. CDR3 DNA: TGTGCCAGCAGCTTGAACCTAGCGATGAACTACGAGCAGTACTTC. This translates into CASSLNLAMNYEQYF.